Shown below are 25 T cell receptor beta chains from a single sample sequenced in a study of blood T cell repertoires in COVID-19. The data were produced by immunoSEQ multiplex PCR, yet TCRdb's version contains in-frame clones alone and is incomplete. The sample has some 250,000 clones; approximately 81% are singletons. The sequencing sample was made of peripheral blood. The receptors were gathered from a woman older than 75 with acute or convalescent COVID-19.

V is TRBV19 and J is TRBJ1-2; D is ambiguous. V was clipped by 5 bases and J by 2 bases, with 12 bases between them. This CDR3 has 14 residues. Per germline, CDR1 LNHDA and CDR2 SQIVND (reference sequence). The CDR3 protein is CASSRGGSNYGYTF. Written as DNA, the CDR3 is TGTGCCAGTAGTCGCGGCGGCTCAAACTATGGCTACACCTTC. Filled out from reference TRBV19 and TRBJ1-2, the complete variable domain reads DGGITQSPKYLFRKEGQNVTLSCEQNLNHDAMYWYRQDPGQGLRLIYYSQIVNDFQKGDIAEGYSVSREKKESFPLTVTSAQKNPTAFYLCASSRGGSNYGYTFGSGTRLTVV.

V and J are TRBV28 and TRBJ2-4; D is undetermined. CDR1 and CDR2 from the germline V gene are MDHEN and SYDVKM. This CDR3 has 11 residues. V was trimmed by 3 bases and J by 13 bases, leaving 10 bases between them. The CDR3 DNA follows: TGTGCCAGCAGTTTTCTCCGGTTCCAGTACTTC. It yields the protein CASSFLRFQYF.

CDR3 bases: TGTGCCAGCAGTTTCTTGGACGGACTCTACACCTTC. This sequence encodes CASSFLDGLYTF. This chain uses TRBV27 with TRBJ1-2; unclear D gene. V lost 3 bases and J lost 10, with 12 bases in between. The CDR3 sequence is 12 residues long. Germline assignment: CDR1 MNHEY and CDR2 SMNVEV (reference sequence).

The V gene is TRBV2, the J gene TRBJ1-1; 11 nucleotides match TRBD1. With 4 bases clipped from V and 5 bases from J, the junction kept 3 bases outside the gene matches. The CDR3 is made up of 14 amino acids. Per germline, CDR1 SNHLY and CDR2 FYNNEI. The CDR3 DNA reads as TGTGCCAGCAGTGGGGGGACAGGGGGAACTGAAGCTTTCTTT. Translated, it gives CASSGGTGGTEAFF.

The CDR3 DNA sequence: TGTGCCAGTAGCCCTGGGACAGGGGGCAATCAGCCCCAGCATTTT. This codes for CASSPGTGGNQPQHF. This chain connects TRBV19 to TRBJ1-5; 10 nucleotides agree with TRBD1. The germline V gene has CDR1 LNHDA and CDR2 SQIVND (reference sequence). Losses at the gene ends were 6 bases for V and 2 bases for J; bases not matched to a gene: 4. The CDR3 has 15 residues.

The CDR3 loop is CASSRGKREETQYF. As DNA, the CDR3 is TGTGCCAGCAGTCGCGGGAAACGGGAGGAGACCCAGTACTTC. The chain links TRBV2 to TRBJ2-5, with a possible D match to TRBD2 (6 bases). V was clipped by 5 bases and J by 5 bases, with 15 bases between them. This CDR3 has 14 amino acids. Germline V gives CDR1 SNHLY, CDR2 FYNNEI.

The chain combines TRBV2 with TRBJ2-2; 8 positions match TRBD1. J gave up 1 base and V 7 bases, and 5 bases lay outside the gene matches. This CDR3 contains 15 residues. Germline values: CDR1 SNHLY, CDR2 FYNNEI. The CDR3 loop is CASNLGQGNTGELFF. The CDR3 DNA reads TGTGCCAGCAACTTAGGACAGGGGAACACCGGGGAGCTGTTTTTT.

This rearrangement joins TRBV7-2 to TRBJ1-5; 9 nucleotides line up with TRBD1. Germline lookup yields CDR1 SGHTA and CDR2 FQGNSA. Trimming cost V 5 bases and J 3 bases; bases outside gene matches: 8. The CDR3 sequence is 16 residues long. The CDR3 coding sequence is TGTGCCAGCAGCCGGCCCGACAGGGGGGTCAATCAGCCCCAGCATTTT. Translating it yields CASSRPDRGVNQPQHF.

V gene TRBV5-4 combines with J gene TRBJ1-1, with D possibly being TRBD1 (6 bases). Germline V gene lookup returns CDR1 SGHNT and CDR2 YYREEE (reference sequence). The CDR3 consists of 14 residues. The germline V and J ends were trimmed by 4 bases and 3 bases, with 13 bases remaining between them. The CDR3 region is CASSKGAGDTEAFF. Written as DNA, the CDR3 is TGTGCCAGCAGCAAGGGCGCAGGGGACACTGAAGCTTTCTTT.

The rearrangement links TRBV3-1 (or the pseudogene TRBV3-2) to TRBJ2-5; D uncertain. The germline V gene encodes CDR1 LGHDT and CDR2 YNNKEL (reference sequence). Trimming left V 2 bases short and J 0 bases short, with 7 bases between. This CDR3 comprises 14 residues. CDR3 protein: CASSQRRNQETQYF. As DNA, the CDR3 is TGTGCCAGCAGCCAACGGAGAAACCAAGAGACCCAGTACTTC.

The chain uses TRBV11-2 and TRBJ2-2, with 7 positions matching TRBD2. Germline CDR1 and CDR2: SGHAT and FQNNGV. This CDR3 spans 16 amino acids. Trimming cost V 2 bases and J 2 bases; bases outside gene matches: 5. The CDR3 region is CASSLRGRANTGELFF. Here the CDR3 DNA reads TGTGCCAGCAGCTTACGCGGGAGAGCTAACACCGGGGAGCTGTTTTTT.

This clone is a singleton in its sample. The J gene is TRBJ1-1, the V gene TRBV12-3 or TRBV12-4; D ambiguous. CDR3 length equals 11 residues. Trimming removed 7 bases from V and 4 bases from J, with 7 bases in between. The CDR3 sequence: CASTSFTEAFF. Written as DNA, the CDR3 is TGTGCCAGCACCTCGTTCACTGAAGCTTTCTTT.

The chain employs TRBV4-1 and TRBJ1-2; TRBD1 is a possible D gene (5 bases). CDR1 is MGHRA, CDR2 YSYEKL, per germline. Trimming took off 0 bases at V and 7 bases at J, with 9 bases between the two ends. This CDR3 has 13 residues. CDR3 residues: CASSQDQGFGYTF. The CDR3 region has the DNA TGCGCCAGCAGCCAAGATCAGGGATTTGGCTACACCTTC.

V usage is TRBV5-1 and J usage is TRBJ2-5; D is unclear. Trimming took 4 bases from V and 7 from J, leaving 14 bases between them. CDR3 length equals 13 residues. Looked up from germline, CDR1 is SGHRS and CDR2 is YFSETQ. CDR3 region: CASSRDAGGTQYF. The CDR3 DNA reads as TGCGCCAGCAGCCGCGACGCTGGCGGGACCCAGTACTTC.

This clone was observed many times. One junction end disagrees with the germline gene, perhaps due to a read error. The V call is TRBV11-2, the J call TRBJ2-7; TRBD1 might be the D (5 bases). Germline values: CDR1 SGHAT, CDR2 FQNNGV. This CDR3 is 13 amino acids long. The CDR3 DNA sequence: TGTGCCAGCAGCAAAGGGGCAGGGCTGACGAAAGGTTTC. This gives the protein CASSKGAGLTKGF.

This chain connects TRBV5-3 to TRBJ2-7; 12 nucleotides line up with TRBD2. TRBV5-3 is an ORF for which the function is uncertain. The CDR3 has 17 amino acids. Losses at the gene ends were 1 base for V and 3 bases for J; bases not matched to a gene: 8. The CDR3 loop reads CARSLQSGLAGFYEQYF. In DNA form, the CDR3 reads TGTGCCAGAAGCTTGCAATCGGGACTAGCGGGTTTCTACGAGCAGTACTTC.

The V call is TRBV9, the J call TRBJ1-2, with no clear D. CDR1 SGDLS and CDR2 YYNGEE come from the germline V gene. The V end was cut by 0 bases, the J end by 1 base, with 7 bases between. CDR3 length: 14 amino acids. This chain's CDR3 is CASSVARVNYGYTF. The CDR3 coding sequence is TGTGCCAGCAGCGTAGCGCGGGTTAACTATGGCTACACCTTC.

The gene calls are TRBV14 and TRBJ2-3; 8 bases fit TRBD2. From germline, CDR1 is SGHDN and CDR2 FVKESK. Trimming at V came to 1 base and at J to 3 bases, leaving 9 bases not matched to a gene. The CDR3 sequence is 17 residues long. The CDR3 nucleotides are TGTGCCAGCAGCCAAGGTCGTCTAGCGGGTTTTACAGATACGCAGTATTTT. This encodes CASSQGRLAGFTDTQYF.

The V gene is TRBV6-5, the J gene TRBJ2-2; tentatively, D is TRBD1 (6 bases). Looked up from germline, CDR1 is MNHEY and CDR2 is SVGAGI. Trimming shortened V by 6 bases and J by 1 base, and 9 bases separated the two germline ends. CDR3 length equals 14 residues. The CDR3 is CASRSDRNTGELFF. The CDR3 coding sequence is TGTGCCAGCAGATCGGACAGGAACACCGGGGAGCTGTTTTTT.

V usage is TRBV27 and J usage is TRBJ2-5; 7 nucleotides match TRBD1. V gave up 7 bases and J gave up 2 bases; unmatched junction bases: 10. The CDR3 loop spans 15 amino acids. Germline V lookup: CDR1 MNHEY, CDR2 SMNVEV (reference sequence). CDR3 bases: TGTGCCAGCACCCCGGACCGGGACAGTCAAGAGACCCAGTACTTC. Its translation: CASTPDRDSQETQYF.

There are a few counts of this clone. The chain uses TRBV4-1 and TRBJ2-2, with D possibly matching TRBD2 (6 bases). The CDR3 loop spans 17 amino acids. V lost 0 bases to trimming and J lost 1 base, with 12 bases between them. Looked up from germline, CDR1 is MGHRA and CDR2 is YSYEKL. The DNA for the CDR3 is TGCGCCAGCAGCCAAGATAGAGGCGGGGTGAACACCGGGGAGCTGTTTTTT. Amino acid sequence: CASSQDRGGVNTGELFF.

The V gene is TRBV6-5, the J gene TRBJ2-1; TRBD1 matches 9 bases. There are 16 residues in the CDR3. Looked up from germline, CDR1 is MNHEY and CDR2 is SVGAGI. J was trimmed by 5 bases and V by 4 bases; bases with no gene match: 9. The CDR3 region has the DNA TGTGCCAGCAGTTTTTCCCCGGGACAGGGAGACAATGAGCAGTTCTTC. It is translated as CASSFSPGQGDNEQFF.

This chain links TRBV5-1 with TRBJ2-1; maybe TRBD2 (6 bases). V lost 3 bases, J lost 13 bases, and 17 bases lay in between. Germline V gene lookup returns CDR1 SGHRS and CDR2 YFSETQ. The CDR3 runs to 13 residues. CDR3 coding DNA: TGCGCCAGCAGCTCCGGGACTCGCATGCATCAGTTCTTC. Protein: CASSSGTRMHQFF. Combining the CDR3 with reference TRBV5-1 and TRBJ2-1 gives the whole variable domain KAGVTQTPRYLIKTRGQQVTLSCSPISGHRSVSWYQQTPGQGLQFLFEYFSETQRNKGNFPGRFSGRQFSNSRSEMNVSTLELGDSALYLCASSSGTRMHQFFGPGTRLTVL.

V and J are TRBV15 and TRBJ1-5; D is possibly TRBD1 (5 bases). From germline, CDR1 is LNHNV and CDR2 YYDKDF (reference sequence). Trimming cost V 1 base and J 3 bases, with 10 bases left between them. This CDR3 comprises 15 residues. The CDR3 sequence is CATSRALGDNQPQHF. Written as DNA, the CDR3 is TGTGCCACCAGCAGAGCTTTAGGGGACAATCAGCCCCAGCATTTT. Supplemented by reference TRBV15 and TRBJ1-5, the full variable domain reads DAMVIQNPRYQVTQFGKPVTLSCSQTLNHNVMYWYQQKSSQAPKLLFHYYDKDFNNEADTPDNFQSRRPNTSFCFLDIRSPGLGDTAMYLCATSRALGDNQPQHFGDGTRLSIL.

A single count supports this clone. This rearrangement joins TRBV6-5 to TRBJ2-5, with TRBD2 matching 7 bases. CDR1 is MNHEY, CDR2 SVGAGI, per germline. Germline trimming cut 4 bases from V and 2 bases from J; bases unmatched to any gene: 7. This CDR3 has 15 residues. CDR3 sequence (DNA): TGTGCCAGCAGTTCTTATCGGACTAGTCAAGAGACCCAGTACTTC. Translated, it gives CASSSYRTSQETQYF.